This TCR beta chain was obtained from a study of T cells after yellow fever vaccination. Whole-study findings and limits: Post-booster samples contained most primary-vaccination clones (nearly 98% CD4, around 88% CD8). Abundant clonotypes from the bulk population could contaminate FACS-sorted repertoires.

This clonotype was seen a few times. The antigen is not known. From the 5' RACE reads, TCRdb called clonotypes with MiXCR, one entry per CDR3 protein. The table has approximately 160,000 distinct CDR3 sequences, 9.3% seen once. The CDR3 loop spans 14 amino acids. Per germline, CDR1 GTSNPN and CDR2 SVGIG (reference sequence). Trimming stripped 4 bases from V and 3 bases from J, with 10 bases between. Sequencing used CD8+ T cells sorted from PBMCs, obtained 45 days after the yellow fever booster vaccination. The TCR was taken from a young man who received the YFV17D yellow fever vaccine. The J gene is TRBJ2-6, the V gene TRBV30; no clear D gene. The CDR3 nucleotides are TGTGCCTGGACCTGGTTTGGTGGGGCCAACGTCCTGACTTTC. Translation: CAWTWFGGANVLTF.